This is a list of T cell receptor beta chains from one sample in a study of cytomegalovirus exposure and HLA in healthy donors. Some clones are missing from TCRdb's copy, which holds only in-frame ones; the method was immunoSEQ multiplex PCR. The repertoire has tens of thousands of clones, 78% of them found once; the top ten carry roughly 1.7%. Specimen: PBMCs. Receptors originate from a man aged 35 to 55 in good health and CMV-seronegative. CDR3s include the opening cysteine and the closing phenylalanine or tryptophan. The D gene is left open where the match is weak. Clone size is stated in some rows and not others, as once, few, many or a class when expanded.

CDR3nt: TGTGCCAGCAGTTTACAGGGGGGCACTGAAGCTTTCTTT
CDR3aa: CASSLQGGTEAFF
v_gene: TRBV27
j_gene: TRBJ1-1
d_gene: TRBD1
abundance: .

CDR3nt: TGTGCCAGCAGCCTTGAGAACGAGCAGTACTTC
CDR3aa: CASSLENEQYF
v_gene: TRBV7-9
j_gene: TRBJ2-7
d_gene: .
abundance: once

CDR3nt: TGCGCCAGCAGCTCCCATTCGAACACCGGGGAGCTGTTTTTT
CDR3aa: CASSSHSNTGELFF
v_gene: TRBV5-1
j_gene: TRBJ2-2
d_gene: .
abundance: .

CDR3nt: TGTGCCAGCAGCTCGTCCACAGGGCTCGAGCAGTACTTC
CDR3aa: CASSSSTGLEQYF
v_gene: TRBV7-9
j_gene: TRBJ2-7
d_gene: .
abundance: .

CDR3nt: TGTGCCAGCAGTGGACAGGGGGCCGACCAAGAGACCCAGTACTTC
CDR3aa: CASSGQGADQETQYF
v_gene: TRBV2
j_gene: TRBJ2-5
d_gene: TRBD1
abundance: once

CDR3nt: TGTGCCAGCAGTGAGGGACAAGATTACGAGCAGTACTTC
CDR3aa: CASSEGQDYEQYF
v_gene: TRBV2
j_gene: TRBJ2-7
d_gene: .
abundance: few

CDR3nt: TGTGCCAGCAGCCAAGTTCAGGGGCCAAGAGAGACCCAGTACTTC
CDR3aa: CASSQVQGPRETQYF
v_gene: TRBV14
j_gene: TRBJ2-5
d_gene: .
abundance: .

CDR3nt: TGTGCCAGTAGTATAATAGTGGATCAGCCCCAGCATTTT
CDR3aa: CASSIIVDQPQHF
v_gene: TRBV19
j_gene: TRBJ1-5
d_gene: .
abundance: .

CDR3nt: TGTGCCACCAGCGGAGGGACAGGGACCCCTATCCGCAATCAGCCCCAGCATTTT
CDR3aa: CATSGGTGTPIRNQPQHF
v_gene: TRBV15
j_gene: TRBJ1-5
d_gene: TRBD1
abundance: once

CDR3nt: TGTGCCACCAGCAGAGGGCTAGCGGGAACCAGCACAGATACGCAGTATTTT
CDR3aa: CATSRGLAGTSTDTQYF
v_gene: TRBV15
j_gene: TRBJ2-3
d_gene: TRBD2
abundance: .

CDR3nt: TGTGCCAGCTCACCAGAGACAGCGAACACCGGGGAGCTGTTTTTT
CDR3aa: CASSPETANTGELFF
v_gene: TRBV18
j_gene: TRBJ2-2
d_gene: .
abundance: .

CDR3nt: TGTGCCAGTAGTAGCGGGACAGCGGCTGGAAAGTACTTC
CDR3aa: CASSSGTAAGKYF
v_gene: TRBV19
j_gene: TRBJ2-4
d_gene: .
abundance: few

CDR3nt: TGTGCCAGCAGCTTGCCAACTTCGTACAATGAGCAGTTCTTC
CDR3aa: CASSLPTSYNEQFF
v_gene: TRBV5-6
j_gene: TRBJ2-1
d_gene: .
abundance: once

CDR3nt: TGCAGCGTGGGACAGGGGGTCAATCAGCCCCAGCATTTT
CDR3aa: CSVGQGVNQPQHF
v_gene: TRBV29-1
j_gene: TRBJ1-5
d_gene: TRBD1
abundance: .

CDR3nt: TGTGCCAGCAGCTTAGCTCAGGGGGGAGACATTCAGTACTTC
CDR3aa: CASSLAQGGDIQYF
v_gene: TRBV7-2
j_gene: TRBJ2-4
d_gene: .
abundance: few

CDR3nt: TGTGCCAGCAGCCAAAAGCCCGGACAGGGAGTCCTATATACAGATACGCAGTATTTT
CDR3aa: CASSQKPGQGVLYTDTQYF
v_gene: TRBV4-2
j_gene: TRBJ2-3
d_gene: TRBD1
abundance: .

CDR3nt: TGTGCCAGCAGTGGGACAGGGGGCTCCTACGAGCAGTACTTC
CDR3aa: CASSGTGGSYEQYF
v_gene: TRBV25-1
j_gene: TRBJ2-7
d_gene: TRBD1
abundance: .

CDR3nt: TGTGCCAGCAGTCTAGGACTAGCGGGTACCTACGAGCAGTACTTC
CDR3aa: CASSLGLAGTYEQYF
v_gene: TRBV2
j_gene: TRBJ2-7
d_gene: TRBD2
abundance: .

CDR3nt: TGTGCCAGCAGCGACGCTAGAACGGACGGGAGAAGGACCTACAATGAGCAGTTCTTC
CDR3aa: CASSDARTDGRRTYNEQFF
v_gene: TRBV9
j_gene: TRBJ2-1
d_gene: .
abundance: .

CDR3nt: TGTGCCAGCAGCTTAGGGACAGGGGTCAATGAGCAGTTCTTC
CDR3aa: CASSLGTGVNEQFF
v_gene: TRBV7-8
j_gene: TRBJ2-1
d_gene: TRBD1
abundance: .

CDR3nt: TGTGCCAGCTCACAACGGCTAGCGGACTACAATGAGCAGTTCTTC
CDR3aa: CASSQRLADYNEQFF
v_gene: TRBV18
j_gene: TRBJ2-1
d_gene: TRBD2
abundance: few

CDR3nt: TGTGCCAGCAGCTTAGCGGGCAGGAGCAATCAGCCCCAGCATTTT
CDR3aa: CASSLAGRSNQPQHF
v_gene: TRBV7-8
j_gene: TRBJ1-5
d_gene: .
abundance: .

CDR3nt: TGTGCCAGCAGCCAAGACCCCGGGACAGGGGGAGGCAATGAGCAGTTCTTC
CDR3aa: CASSQDPGTGGGNEQFF
v_gene: TRBV4-2
j_gene: TRBJ2-1
d_gene: TRBD1
abundance: .

CDR3nt: TGTGCCAGCAGTCCACTGGGGCGTGACACTGAAGCTTTCTTT
CDR3aa: CASSPLGRDTEAFF
v_gene: TRBV28
j_gene: TRBJ1-1
d_gene: .
abundance: .

CDR3nt: TGTGCCAGCAGCGTAGGCGCCCCCGGCGAGCAGTACTTC
CDR3aa: CASSVGAPGEQYF
v_gene: TRBV9
j_gene: TRBJ2-7
d_gene: .
abundance: .

CDR3nt: TGTGCCAGCAGCTTAGCGCTAGCGGGAGTGCACGAGCAGTACTTC
CDR3aa: CASSLALAGVHEQYF
v_gene: TRBV11-2
j_gene: TRBJ2-7
d_gene: TRBD2
abundance: .

CDR3nt: TGTGCCAGCAGCTTCGGACTAGCGGGAGAATACGAGACCCAGTACTTC
CDR3aa: CASSFGLAGEYETQYF
v_gene: TRBV7-2
j_gene: TRBJ2-5
d_gene: TRBD2
abundance: .

CDR3nt: TGTGCCACCGGAGACACTAGCCTCATACGCACAGATACGCAGTATTTT
CDR3aa: CATGDTSLIRTDTQYF
v_gene: TRBV19
j_gene: TRBJ2-3
d_gene: .
abundance: .

CDR3nt: TGTGCCAGCAGTCGGGACTTGAGCTCTGGAAACACCATATATTTT
CDR3aa: CASSRDLSSGNTIYF
v_gene: TRBV6-6
j_gene: TRBJ1-3
d_gene: .
abundance: few

CDR3nt: TGCAGCGTTGAAGAAAGGGACATAACTAATGAAAAACTGTTTTTT
CDR3aa: CSVEERDITNEKLFF
v_gene: TRBV29-1
j_gene: TRBJ1-4
d_gene: .
abundance: .

CDR3nt: TGTGCCAGTAGTACCAGGACAGGTGAAGCTTTCTTT
CDR3aa: CASSTRTGEAFF
v_gene: TRBV19
j_gene: TRBJ1-1
d_gene: TRBD1
abundance: .

CDR3nt: TGCGCCAGCAGCCAAACAGGGAAATCACGTATTGGTACGCAGTATTTT
CDR3aa: CASSQTGKSRIGTQYF
v_gene: TRBV4-1
j_gene: TRBJ2-3
d_gene: .
abundance: .

CDR3nt: TGTGCCAGCAGCTTAAGGCCAGGTCAGCCTGGGGCCAACGTCCTGACTTTC
CDR3aa: CASSLRPGQPGANVLTF
v_gene: TRBV7-3
j_gene: TRBJ2-6
d_gene: .
abundance: .

CDR3nt: TGTGCCAGCAGCTTAACCGGGGGGCGCACAGATACGCAGTATTTT
CDR3aa: CASSLTGGRTDTQYF
v_gene: TRBV7-3
j_gene: TRBJ2-3
d_gene: .
abundance: .

CDR3nt: TGTGCCAGCAGCCCAAACCAGGGGTATGGCTACACCTTC
CDR3aa: CASSPNQGYGYTF
v_gene: TRBV7-3
j_gene: TRBJ1-2
d_gene: .
abundance: .

CDR3nt: TGTGCCTGGAGTCCTGACAGGAACACTGAAGCTTTCTTT
CDR3aa: CAWSPDRNTEAFF
v_gene: TRBV30
j_gene: TRBJ1-1
d_gene: .
abundance: .

CDR3nt: TGTGCCAGCAGCCCCCTGGGGCGGTCACTCCCCAGTGGCTACACCTTC
CDR3aa: CASSPLGRSLPSGYTF
v_gene: TRBV7-8
j_gene: TRBJ1-2
d_gene: .
abundance: few

CDR3nt: TGTGCCAGCAGCCTCTGGACAGGCCTCGATAATTCACCCCTCCACTTT
CDR3aa: CASSLWTGLDNSPLHF
v_gene: TRBV5-4
j_gene: TRBJ1-6
d_gene: TRBD1
abundance: .

CDR3nt: TGTGCCAGCAAAGTGGGGCGGCGGACTAGTTCAGGGGAGCTGTTTTTT
CDR3aa: CASKVGRRTSSGELFF
v_gene: TRBV7-8
j_gene: TRBJ2-2
d_gene: TRBD2
abundance: once

CDR3nt: TGTGCCAGCAGTGGACAGCGCAGGGGCTACACCTTC
CDR3aa: CASSGQRRGYTF
v_gene: TRBV6-1
j_gene: TRBJ1-2
d_gene: .
abundance: .

CDR3nt: TGTGCCAGCAGCCAAGTATCAGGGAACGGCATAGATCAGCCCCAGCATTTT
CDR3aa: CASSQVSGNGIDQPQHF
v_gene: TRBV4-2
j_gene: TRBJ1-5
d_gene: .
abundance: .

CDR3nt: TGTGCCAGCAGTGAAGACTTCCTTAGCGGCTACACCTTC
CDR3aa: CASSEDFLSGYTF
v_gene: TRBV25-1
j_gene: TRBJ1-2
d_gene: .
abundance: .

CDR3nt: TGTGCCAGCAGCTTGGGACTTCCGACTGAAGCTTTCTTT
CDR3aa: CASSLGLPTEAFF
v_gene: TRBV7-8
j_gene: TRBJ1-1
d_gene: .
abundance: few

CDR3nt: TGTGCCAGCAGCCAACTCCCCGGACTGCCACAAGAGACCCAGTACTTC
CDR3aa: CASSQLPGLPQETQYF
v_gene: TRBV2
j_gene: TRBJ2-5
d_gene: .
abundance: .

CDR3nt: TGTGCCAGTAGCCCGTTGACAGGGGGGAATGAAAAACTGTTTTTT
CDR3aa: CASSPLTGGNEKLFF
v_gene: TRBV19
j_gene: TRBJ1-4
d_gene: TRBD1
abundance: few

CDR3nt: TGTGCCAGCAGCTCGCCACAGGGAGTAGCCTCCTACGAGCAGTACTTC
CDR3aa: CASSSPQGVASYEQYF
v_gene: TRBV7-9
j_gene: TRBJ2-7
d_gene: .
abundance: .

CDR3nt: TGTGCCAGCAGTAACCCGACTAGCGCCGTTAAGCAGTATTTT
CDR3aa: CASSNPTSAVKQYF
v_gene: TRBV2
j_gene: TRBJ2-3
d_gene: TRBD2
abundance: .

CDR3nt: TGTGCCAGCACCGCTCCCAGCGGGGGAGGTGGCTACACCTTC
CDR3aa: CASTAPSGGGGYTF
v_gene: TRBV28
j_gene: TRBJ1-2
d_gene: .
abundance: .

CDR3nt: TGTGCCAGCAGCCGTGGACAGGGAAACACCATATATTTT
CDR3aa: CASSRGQGNTIYF
v_gene: TRBV6-6
j_gene: TRBJ1-3
d_gene: .
abundance: .

CDR3nt: TGTGCCAGCAGCTTAGGGGTTCACGGACAGAGGAACACCGGGGAGCTGTTTTTT
CDR3aa: CASSLGVHGQRNTGELFF
v_gene: TRBV7-3
j_gene: TRBJ2-2
d_gene: .
abundance: .

CDR3nt: TGCGCCAGCAGCTTACAGGGGGCTAGGATTCAAGAGACCCAGTACTTC
CDR3aa: CASSLQGARIQETQYF
v_gene: TRBV5-1
j_gene: TRBJ2-5
d_gene: TRBD1
abundance: .

CDR3nt: TGTGCCAGCAGACGACTAGCGGTCGGGCATGAGCAGTTCTTC
CDR3aa: CASRRLAVGHEQFF
v_gene: TRBV11-2
j_gene: TRBJ2-1
d_gene: TRBD2
abundance: .

CDR3nt: TGTGCCAGCAGTACAAGAGGCAATTCACCCCTCCACTTT
CDR3aa: CASSTRGNSPLHF
v_gene: TRBV6-6
j_gene: TRBJ1-6
d_gene: .
abundance: .

CDR3nt: TGCGCCAGCAGCGAGGGAGACTATGGCTACACCTTC
CDR3aa: CASSEGDYGYTF
v_gene: TRBV5-1
j_gene: TRBJ1-2
d_gene: .
abundance: .

CDR3nt: TGCGCCAGCAGCTCGCCGGGATCCCCTTACGAGCAGTACTTC
CDR3aa: CASSSPGSPYEQYF
v_gene: TRBV5-1
j_gene: TRBJ2-7
d_gene: .
abundance: .

CDR3nt: TGTGCCAGCAGTACCTCCGGGACAGCTAACAATGAGCAGTTCTTC
CDR3aa: CASSTSGTANNEQFF
v_gene: TRBV28
j_gene: TRBJ2-1
d_gene: TRBD1
abundance: few

CDR3nt: TGTGCCAGCAGTGTAGACAGGGCGACAGATACGCAGTATTTT
CDR3aa: CASSVDRATDTQYF
v_gene: TRBV2
j_gene: TRBJ2-3
d_gene: TRBD1
abundance: .

CDR3nt: TGTGCCAGCAGCTTAGACGTCCAGACCCAGTACTTC
CDR3aa: CASSLDVQTQYF
v_gene: TRBV11-2
j_gene: TRBJ2-5
d_gene: .
abundance: once

CDR3nt: TGTGCCAGCTCACCACCGCAGGAGGGGCCCCGAGGGCGAGGCTACACCTTC
CDR3aa: CASSPPQEGPRGRGYTF
v_gene: TRBV18
j_gene: TRBJ1-2
d_gene: .
abundance: .

CDR3nt: TGTGCCAACCTAGGGACAGGGGAAGAGACCCAGTACTTC
CDR3aa: CANLGTGEETQYF
v_gene: TRBV6-4
j_gene: TRBJ2-5
d_gene: TRBD1
abundance: .